This TCR beta chain was observed in a study of regulatory T cells in long-lasting Graves disease. General study findings and limits: TRBV28, TRBJ1-2 and TRBJ2-5 emerged as the favored segments in persistent disease.

Combining iRepertoire HTBI primers with Arm-PCR of CDR3 regions, the authors built TCR beta libraries. TCRdb passed the multiplex PCR reads through MiXCR, listing each CDR3 protein once. The sample consists of hundreds of thousands of distinct CDR3 sequences, 15% to 20% of them appearing once. Time point noted: newly diagnosed GD, antithyroid drugs for less than 3 months. PBMCs provided the RNA from which the TCR library was made. The CDR3 spans 16 residues. Germline V gives CDR1 SGHDT, CDR2 YYEEEE. With 2 bases clipped from V and 6 bases from J, the junction kept 8 bases outside the gene matches. This clonotype was counted ten times or more. What it binds is not known. These data also featured in a second study, about T cells in Graves' hyperthyroidism and ophthalmopathy.

This sequence was found in a woman aged 40 to 65 with Graves disease. The chain recombines TRBV5-6 with TRBJ2-1; 10 bases are a match to TRBD2. Here the sequenced sample was peripheral blood mononuclear cells (PBMCs), taken at new diagnosis, from a patient treated with antithyroid drugs. CDR3 in DNA: TGTGCCAGCAGCTTAAGGGCTAGCGGGGGATTCAATGAGCAGTTCTTC. Protein sequence: CASSLRASGGFNEQFF.